The source of this T cell receptor (beta chain) is a study of CD8 T cell repertoires and HIV-1 epitope variants. Study details: Each of Twenty-five Gag and Nef epitope peptides stimulated a separate culture. Autologous T cell-negative cells served as antigen-presenting cells in equal numbers. Tested: three Gag epitope families, Nef HW9 and YT9. An uncultured baseline aliquot held 1M T cells.

A word on this clone: The antigen is undetermined.

The table came from immunoSEQ multiplex PCR; TCRdb's copy has only in-frame clones and leaves some out. The table includes some 5,500 clones, just under 70% detected once. The specimen sequenced was cultured CD8+ T cells derived from PBMCs. The sequence was obtained from a male donor with HIV.

The chain's CDR3 is CASSRITGNYTGELFF. The CDR3 nucleotides are TGTGCCAGCAGCCGCATAACAGGCAATTACACCGGGGAGCTGTTTTTT. The chain uses TRBV4-2 and TRBJ2-2; D is perhaps TRBD1 (5 bases). Trimming left V 4 bases short and J 3 bases short, with 15 bases between. CDR1 and CDR2 (germline): LGHNA, YNFKEQ. CDR3 length: 16 amino acids.